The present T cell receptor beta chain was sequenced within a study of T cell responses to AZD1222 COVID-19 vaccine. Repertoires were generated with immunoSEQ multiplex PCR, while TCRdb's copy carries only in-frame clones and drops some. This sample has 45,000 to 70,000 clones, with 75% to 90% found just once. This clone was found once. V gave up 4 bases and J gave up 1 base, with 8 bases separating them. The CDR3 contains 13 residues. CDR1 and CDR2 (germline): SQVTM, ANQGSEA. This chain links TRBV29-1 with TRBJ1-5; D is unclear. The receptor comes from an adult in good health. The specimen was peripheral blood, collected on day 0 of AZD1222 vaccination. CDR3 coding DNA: TGCAGCGTTGCACCGGAGAGCAATCAGCCCCAGCATTTT. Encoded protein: CSVAPESNQPQHF.